A selection of T cell receptor beta chains follows, all from one sample in a study of control samples from healthy donors and cancer patients. The data were produced by immunoSEQ multiplex PCR, yet TCRdb's version contains in-frame clones alone and is incomplete. The sample has hundreds of thousands of clones; 90% are singletons. Sequencing was performed on PBMCs. These receptors came from a man aged 40-50 years with head and neck cancer. Each CDR3 is given with its conserved first and last residue. The D gene is left open where the match is weak. Size values are once, few and many counts, or a class for expanded clones, and some rows have none.

-	TRBV18	-	TRBJ1-1	TGTGCCAGCTCACCACCGGGTATGGGAGGGACTGAAGCTTTCTTT	CASSPPGMGGTEAFF
-	TRBV28	-	TRBJ1-1	TGTGCCAGCAGTTGGGGGGCGCGCCCTGAAGCTTTCTTT	CASSWGARPEAFF
-	TRBV30	-	TRBJ1-2	TGTGCCTGGAGTCCTAGTAACTATGGCTACACCTTC	CAWSPSNYGYTF
-	TRBV12-3/TRBV12-4	-	TRBJ1-1	TGTGCCAGCACTCCCCCGATGAACACTGAAGCTTTCTTT	CASTPPMNTEAFF
-	TRBV19	few	TRBJ1-1	TGTGCCAGTAGTACCAACACTGAAGCTTTCTTT	CASSTNTEAFF
TRBD2	TRBV4-3	-	TRBJ2-1	TGCGCCAGCAGCCAAGGACTAGCGGGGGGGCCTTACAATGAGCAGTTCTTC	CASSQGLAGGPYNEQFF
TRBD2	TRBV5-1	-	TRBJ2-3	TGCGCCAGCAGCTCCGGGACTAGCCCTTCCACAGATACGCAGTATTTT	CASSSGTSPSTDTQYF
-	TRBV7-2	-	TRBJ1-1	TGTGCCAGCAGCTTAGGTGAGGGCACTGAAGCTTTCTTT	CASSLGEGTEAFF
-	TRBV7-9	-	TRBJ1-5	TGTGCCAGCAGCTTCGGCTTAGAGGGGCAGCCCCAGCATTTT	CASSFGLEGQPQHF
-	TRBV5-1	-	TRBJ2-7	TGCGCCAGCGCAGGAGGGGCCTACTACGAGCAGTACTTC	CASAGGAYYEQYF
TRBD1	TRBV11-3	-	TRBJ2-5	TGTGCCAGCAGCTTAGATACAGGGGGCAACCAAGAGACCCAGTACTTC	CASSLDTGGNQETQYF
-	TRBV11-1	-	TRBJ1-6	TGTGCCAGCAGCTTAGGGGGTAGACGCTCACCCCTCCACTTT	CASSLGGRRSPLHF
TRBD1	TRBV3-1/TRBV3-2	-	TRBJ2-5	TGTGCCAGCAGCCAGAGGGACAGGGGGGGGGAGACCCAGTACTTC	CASSQRDRGGETQYF
-	TRBV12-3/TRBV12-4	-	TRBJ2-2	TGTGCCAGCAGCGGTACAGGGACCGAGGAGCTGTTTTTT	CASSGTGTEELFF
-	TRBV30	-	TRBJ1-2	TGTGCCTCAACTCCGGGACCGGTCTATGGCTACACCTTC	CASTPGPVYGYTF
-	TRBV5-4	-	TRBJ2-3	TGTGCCAGCAGCTTGGTGCAGGGCCCGACAGATACGCAGTATTTT	CASSLVQGPTDTQYF
TRBD2	TRBV3-1/TRBV3-2	-	TRBJ2-7	TGTGCCAGCAGCCCTGTATCTAGCGGTCTTGACGAGCAGTACTTC	CASSPVSSGLDEQYF
-	TRBV7-9	-	TRBJ1-1	TGTGCCAGCAGCTCAAGCGGACTAGCAGCTTTCTTT	CASSSSGLAAFF
TRBD1	TRBV6-1	-	TRBJ1-1	TGTGCCAGCAGTGACAGACAGGGGGCGATGGGCGCTGAAGCTTTCTTT	CASSDRQGAMGAEAFF
-	TRBV30	-	TRBJ1-6	TGTGCCTGGAGCCTTTCTGATTCACCCCTCCACTTT	CAWSLSDSPLHF
-	TRBV9	-	TRBJ1-2	TGTGCCAGCAGCGCGGGGGCAGAAGGCTACACCTTC	CASSAGAEGYTF
TRBD1	TRBV6-4	-	TRBJ1-1	TGTGCCAGCAGTGTGGTCGCAGGGGGGAACACTGAAGCTTTCTTT	CASSVVAGGNTEAFF
-	TRBV11-2	-	TRBJ2-7	TGTGCCAGCAGCTTAGGATTCGAGCAGTACTTC	CASSLGFEQYF
TRBD1	TRBV30	-	TRBJ1-6	TGTGCCTGGAGTCCGGGACAGACGAATTCACCCCTCCACTTT	CAWSPGQTNSPLHF
-	TRBV5-4	-	TRBJ1-1	TGTGCCAGCAGCCTGAACACTGAAGCTTTCTTT	CASSLNTEAFF